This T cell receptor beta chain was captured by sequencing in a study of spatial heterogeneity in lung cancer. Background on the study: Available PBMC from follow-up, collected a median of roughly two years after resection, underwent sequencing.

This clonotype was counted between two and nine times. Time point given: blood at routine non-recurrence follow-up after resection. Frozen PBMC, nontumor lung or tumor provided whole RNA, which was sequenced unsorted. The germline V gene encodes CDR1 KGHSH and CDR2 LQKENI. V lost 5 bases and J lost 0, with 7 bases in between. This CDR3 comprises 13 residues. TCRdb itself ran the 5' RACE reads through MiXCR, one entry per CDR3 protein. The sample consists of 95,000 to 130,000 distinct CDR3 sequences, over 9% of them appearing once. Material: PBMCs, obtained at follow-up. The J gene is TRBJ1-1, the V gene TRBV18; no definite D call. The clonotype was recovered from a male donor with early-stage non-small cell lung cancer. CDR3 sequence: CASSFSMNTEAFF. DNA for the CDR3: TGTGCCAGCTCATTCTCTATGAACACTGAAGCTTTCTTT.